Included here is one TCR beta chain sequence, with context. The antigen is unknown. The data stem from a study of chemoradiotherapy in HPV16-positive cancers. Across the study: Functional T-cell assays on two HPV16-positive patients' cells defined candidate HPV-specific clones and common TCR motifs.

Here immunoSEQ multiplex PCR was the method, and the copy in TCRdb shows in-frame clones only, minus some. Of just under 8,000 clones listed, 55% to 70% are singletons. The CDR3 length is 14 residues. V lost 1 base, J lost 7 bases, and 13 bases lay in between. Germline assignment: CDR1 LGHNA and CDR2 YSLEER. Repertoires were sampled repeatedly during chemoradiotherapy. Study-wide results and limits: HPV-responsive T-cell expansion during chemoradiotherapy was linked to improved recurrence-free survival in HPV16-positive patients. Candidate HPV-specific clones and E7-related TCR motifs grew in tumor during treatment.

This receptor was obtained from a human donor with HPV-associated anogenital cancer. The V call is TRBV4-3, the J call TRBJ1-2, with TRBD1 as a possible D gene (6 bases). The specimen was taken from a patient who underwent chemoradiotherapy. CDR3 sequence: CASSQGLRGRGYTF. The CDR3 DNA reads TGCGCCAGCAGCCAAGGTCTCAGGGGACGTGGCTACACCTTC.